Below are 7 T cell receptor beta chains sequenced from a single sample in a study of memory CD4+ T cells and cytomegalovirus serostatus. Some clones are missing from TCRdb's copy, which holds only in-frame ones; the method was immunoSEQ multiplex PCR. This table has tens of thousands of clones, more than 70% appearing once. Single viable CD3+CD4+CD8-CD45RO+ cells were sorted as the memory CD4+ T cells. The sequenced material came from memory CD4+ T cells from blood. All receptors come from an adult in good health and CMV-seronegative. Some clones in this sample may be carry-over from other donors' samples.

DNA of the CDR3: TGTGCCAGCAGCAGCGGGGTGAATCAGCCCCAGCATTTT. It is translated as CASSSGVNQPQHF. The chain uses TRBV7-3 and TRBJ1-5, with D unresolved. The CDR3 runs 13 residues. CDR1 and CDR2 (germline): SGHTA, FQGTGA. V lost 5 bases to trimming and J lost 4 bases, with 9 bases between them. The variable domain in full, with the rest retrieved from reference TRBV7-3 and TRBJ1-5, is GAGVSQTPSNKVTEKGKYVELRCDPISGHTALYWYRQSLGQGPEFLIYFQGTGAADDSGLPNDRFFAVRPEGSVSTLKIQRTERGDSAVYLCASSSGVNQPQHFGDGTRLSIL.

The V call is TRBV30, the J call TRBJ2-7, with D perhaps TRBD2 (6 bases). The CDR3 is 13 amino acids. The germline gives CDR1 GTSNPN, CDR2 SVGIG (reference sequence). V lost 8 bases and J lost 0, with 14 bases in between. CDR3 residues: CAGHRDSSYEQYF. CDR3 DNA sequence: TGTGCCGGGCACCGGGACTCCTCCTACGAGCAGTACTTC.

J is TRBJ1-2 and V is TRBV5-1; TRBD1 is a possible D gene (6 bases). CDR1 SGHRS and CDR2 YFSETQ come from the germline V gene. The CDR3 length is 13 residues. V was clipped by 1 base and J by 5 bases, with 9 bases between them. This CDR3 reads CASSLQGRYGYTF. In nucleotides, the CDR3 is TGCGCCAGCAGCTTGCAGGGGCGATATGGCTACACCTTC.

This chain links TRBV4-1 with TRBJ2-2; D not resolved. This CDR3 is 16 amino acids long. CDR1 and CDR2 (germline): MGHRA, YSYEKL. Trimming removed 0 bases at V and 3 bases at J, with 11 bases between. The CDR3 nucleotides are TGCGCCAGCAGCCAAGATATACGGGCAGACACCGGGGAGCTGTTTTTT. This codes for CASSQDIRADTGELFF.

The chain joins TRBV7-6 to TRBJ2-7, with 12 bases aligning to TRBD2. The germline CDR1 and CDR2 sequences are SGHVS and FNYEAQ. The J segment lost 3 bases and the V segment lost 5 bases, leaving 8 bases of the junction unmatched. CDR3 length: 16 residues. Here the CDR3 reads CASSKLAGGGIYEQYF. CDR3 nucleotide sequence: TGTGCCAGCAGCAAACTAGCGGGAGGAGGCATCTACGAGCAGTACTTC.

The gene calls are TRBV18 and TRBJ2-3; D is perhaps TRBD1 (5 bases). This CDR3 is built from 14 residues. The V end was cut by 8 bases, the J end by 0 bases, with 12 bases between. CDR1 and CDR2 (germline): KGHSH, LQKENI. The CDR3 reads CASLTGGSTDTQYF. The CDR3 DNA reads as TGTGCCAGCCTCACAGGCGGCAGCACAGATACGCAGTATTTT.

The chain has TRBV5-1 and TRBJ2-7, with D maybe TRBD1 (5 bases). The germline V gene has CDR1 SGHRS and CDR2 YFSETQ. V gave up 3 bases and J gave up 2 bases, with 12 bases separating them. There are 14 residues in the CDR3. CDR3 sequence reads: CASSSPDRAYEQYF. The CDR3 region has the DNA TGCGCCAGCAGCTCCCCAGACAGAGCCTACGAGCAGTACTTC.